The 5 T cell receptor beta chains given below trace back to one sample, sequenced in a study of cytomegalovirus exposure and HLA in healthy donors. The PCR employed 60 Vbeta primers together with 13 Jbeta primers. Method: immunoSEQ multiplex PCR; TCRdb's copy keeps in-frame clones and lacks some. The sample contains roughly 99,000 clones, about 74% of which appear only once. The sequencing input was PBMCs. Receptors were obtained from a woman in her 40s in good health and CMV-seropositive.

This clone was seen a handful of times. V usage is TRBV5-6 and J usage is TRBJ2-7; TRBD1 might be the D (5 bases). CDR1 is SGHDT, CDR2 YYEEEE, per germline. CDR3 length equals 15 residues. V lost 1 base, J lost 6 bases, and 17 bases lay in between. CDR3 in amino acids: CASSLLRTPTGEQYF. The CDR3 DNA reads as TGTGCCAGCAGCTTGCTGAGGACACCCACCGGCGAGCAGTACTTC.

The J gene is TRBJ1-1, the V gene TRBV10-3; unclear D gene. CDR1 ENHRY and CDR2 SYGVKD come from the germline V gene. The CDR3 runs to 13 residues. Trimming pared 0 bases from V and 2 bases from J, leaving 4 bases between. The CDR3 reads CAISESINTEAFF. The CDR3 nucleotides read TGTGCCATCAGTGAGTCAATAAACACTGAAGCTTTCTTT.

The chain recombines TRBV7-3 with TRBJ1-2; 7 nucleotides line up with TRBD1. The CDR3 covers 16 residues. Unmatched junction bases numbered 8, after V lost 1 base and J lost 3 bases. Germline CDR1 reads SGHTA; CDR2 reads FQGTGA. As DNA, the CDR3 is TGTGCCAGCAGCTTAAATGGGGACAGCGATTACTATGGCTACACCTTC. This gives the protein CASSLNGDSDYYGYTF.

The rearrangement links TRBV29-1 to TRBJ2-2; 7 bases line up with TRBD1. V shed 5 bases, J shed 1 base, and the junction held 4 bases outside the gene matches. CDR3 length equals 14 residues. Germline V gene data show CDR1 as SQVTM and CDR2 as ANQGSEA. The CDR3 loop reads CSVSQGENTGELFF. CDR3 DNA sequence: TGCAGCGTTTCCCAGGGGGAGAACACCGGGGAGCTGTTTTTT.

This sequence joins TRBV7-9 and TRBJ1-5; maybe TRBD1 (5 bases). Germline CDR1 is SEHNR and CDR2 is FQNEAQ (reference sequence). The CDR3 consists of 14 residues. The germline V and J ends were trimmed by 1 base and 6 bases, with 10 bases remaining between them. This chain's CDR3 is CASSLGGGGQPQHF. For the CDR3, the DNA is TGTGCCAGCAGCTTAGGGGGGGGTGGTCAGCCCCAGCATTTT.